This entry lists 15 T cell receptor beta chains sequenced from one sample in a study of T cell repertoires in cytomegalovirus infection. TCRdb independently ran MiXCR on the reads; one entry per CDR3 protein. The sample yields 200,000 to 250,000 distinct CDR3 sequences, 22% seen once. Sample: CD8+ T cells from PBMCs. The receptors shown here come from a human donor in good health (CMV status not recorded). Some clones in this sample may be carry-over from other donors' samples.

The V gene is TRBV20-1, the J gene TRBJ2-7; the D gene is possibly TRBD2 (6 bases). The CDR3 is 11 residues long. CDR1 and CDR2 (germline): DFQATT, SNEGSKA (reference sequence). Written as DNA, the CDR3 is TGCACTCTTCGGGGAGGCGACGAGCAGTACTTC. Translating it yields CTLRGGDEQYF.

This clonotype rates as medium-sized. This chain uses TRBV7-6 with TRBJ2-1; the D gene is possibly TRBD2 (6 bases). The CDR3 length is 16 residues. The V gene lost 5 bases and the J gene lost 8 bases, with 22 bases spanning the gap. Germline loops: CDR1 SGHVS, CDR2 FNYEAQ. The CDR3 DNA is TGTGCCAGCAGCGCCCTCCCGGGACGTCCGGGGGATGAGCAGTTCTTC. Its translation is CASSALPGRPGDEQFF.

In the case of this clonotype: Possible read error: a much larger clone is one base away. The CDR3 DNA follows: TGCGCCAGCAGCATAATAGGGCTTAACACTGAAGCTTACTTT. Amino acid sequence: CASSIIGLNTEAYF. The chain combines TRBV5-1 with TRBJ1-1, with D unclear. The CDR3 is 14 amino acids. CDR1 is SGHRS, CDR2 YFSETQ, per germline.

The chain is built from TRBV7-9 and TRBJ2-1; 8 nucleotides agree with TRBD2. Germline-derived CDR1 and CDR2 are SEHNR and FQNEAQ (reference sequence). J gave up 7 bases and V 4 bases, and 3 bases lay outside the gene matches. This CDR3 is 13 amino acids long. The CDR3 coding sequence is TGTGCCAGCAGCTGGCTAGCGGGTAATGAGCAGTTCTTC. It yields the protein CASSWLAGNEQFF.

This clonotype was recorded only once. At one end, the junction sequence differs from germline, possibly due to a read error. The chain has TRBV28 and TRBJ2-5; no clear D. The CDR3 is 15 residues long. The germline CDR1 and CDR2 sequences are MDHEN and SYDVKM. The CDR3 nucleotides read TGTGCCAACAGTCCCCGACAAGACGGCGTCGAGACCCAGTACTTC. Its translation is CANSPRQDGVETQYF.

This chain links TRBV7-6 with TRBJ1-1; D is unresolved. Germline V gives CDR1 SGHVS, CDR2 FNYEAQ. Trimming removed 4 bases from V and 2 bases from J, with 14 bases in between. This CDR3 has 15 residues. For the CDR3, the DNA is TGTGCCAGCAGCTCTACCTACGGGATCAACACTGAAGCTTTCTTT. Residues: CASSSTYGINTEAFF.

The chain couples TRBV29-1 to TRBJ1-1, with no clear D. Trimming removed 3 bases from V and 3 bases from J, with 8 bases in between. The CDR3 consists of 12 residues. The germline CDR1 and CDR2 sequences are SQVTM and ANQGSEA. In DNA form, the CDR3 reads TGCAGCGTTGACGGCGGTGACACTGAAGCTTTCTTT. Its translation is CSVDGGDTEAFF.

The V call is TRBV12-3 or TRBV12-4, the J call TRBJ2-7; D is perhaps TRBD1 (6 bases). This CDR3 is 14 amino acids long. V dropped 2 bases and J dropped 2 bases, with 10 bases sitting between them. This CDR3 is CASSLQGQTYEQYF. Written as DNA, the CDR3 is TGTGCCAGCAGTTTACAGGGACAAACCTACGAGCAGTACTTC.

Only a few counts were recorded for this clonotype. The rearrangement links TRBV19 to TRBJ1-5; D uncertain. Trimming removed 3 bases at V and 4 bases at J, with 7 bases between. The CDR3 is 13 amino acids. From germline, CDR1 is LNHDA and CDR2 SQIVND (reference sequence). The CDR3 here is CASSISINQPQHF. The CDR3 DNA reads as TGTGCCAGTAGTATCTCCATAAATCAGCCCCAGCATTTT.

This clonotype was counted between two and nine times. V and J are TRBV25-1 and TRBJ1-1, with 8 bases fitting TRBD1. CDR3 size: 15 residues. CDR1 is MGHDK and CDR2 is SYGVNS in the germline V gene. Germline trimming cut 2 bases from V and 4 bases from J; bases unmatched to any gene: 6. The CDR3 nucleotides are TGTGCCAGCAGTGAAGACCCCACAGGGGGCACTGAAGCTTTCTTT. Residues: CASSEDPTGGTEAFF.

At least ten counts were recorded for this clonotype. The rearrangement joins TRBV20-1 to TRBJ2-7, with D hard to call. V was trimmed by 6 bases and J by 2 bases, leaving 17 bases between them. The germline gives CDR1 DFQATT, CDR2 SNEGSKA (reference sequence). The CDR3 totals 14 residues. CDR3 sequence reads: CSARIIGSTYEQYF. In DNA, the CDR3 is TGCAGTGCCCGTATCATTGGGTCCACCTACGAGCAGTACTTC.

Notes on this clonotype: This could be a read error, since a much larger clone is one nucleotide away. The CDR3 sequence: CASRPGRATGVLFF. DNA for the CDR3: TGTGCCAGCAGGCCCGGACGGGCCACCGGGGTGCTGTTTTTT. The V gene is TRBV2, the J gene TRBJ2-2; D might be TRBD2 (5 bases). This CDR3 region has 14 residues. Germline-derived CDR1 and CDR2 are SNHLY and FYNNEI.

This clonotype was recorded only once. The J gene is TRBJ2-4, the V gene TRBV7-9, with D possibly matching TRBD2 (5 bases). The germline V gene has CDR1 SEHNR and CDR2 FQNEAQ (reference sequence). The germline V and J ends were trimmed by 1 base and 8 bases, with 12 bases remaining between them. The CDR3 is 14 residues long. CDR3 sequence reads: CASSLVRDTDIQYF. CDR3 coding DNA: TGTGCCAGCAGCTTAGTTCGGGATACGGACATTCAGTACTTC.

Points on this clonotype: This sequence may be a read error, since a much larger clone differs from it by one base. The chain's CDR3 is CAMEGFSYEQYF. The CDR3 DNA reads TGTGCCATGGAGGGGTTCTCCTACGAGCAGTACTTC. This chain links TRBV7-2 with TRBJ2-7; tentative D call: TRBD2 (6 bases). Germline lookup yields CDR1 SGHTA and CDR2 FQGNSA. The CDR3 runs 12 residues. Trimming removed 10 bases from V and 0 bases from J, with 10 bases in between.

This clonotype has just a few counts. This sequence joins TRBV20-1 and TRBJ2-7; 7 bases map to TRBD1. Looked up from germline, CDR1 is DFQATT and CDR2 is SNEGSKA (reference sequence). The CDR3 runs 13 residues. V shed 4 bases and J 2 bases; nucleotides not matched to a gene: 5. CDR3 nucleotide sequence: TGCAGTGCTATCGCGCAGGGGGCCTACGAGCAGTACTTC. It encodes CSAIAQGAYEQYF.